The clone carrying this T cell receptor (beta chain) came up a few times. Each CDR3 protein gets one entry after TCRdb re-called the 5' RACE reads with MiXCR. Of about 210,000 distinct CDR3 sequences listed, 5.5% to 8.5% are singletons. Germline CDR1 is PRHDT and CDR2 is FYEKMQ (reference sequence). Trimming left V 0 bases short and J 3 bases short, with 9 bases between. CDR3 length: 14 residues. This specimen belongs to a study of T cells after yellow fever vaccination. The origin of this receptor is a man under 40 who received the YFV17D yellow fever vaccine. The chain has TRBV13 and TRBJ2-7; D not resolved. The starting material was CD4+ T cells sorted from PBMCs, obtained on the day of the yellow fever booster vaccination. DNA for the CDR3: TGTGCCAGCAGCTTAGGGGGCTTGTACTACGAGCAGTACTTC. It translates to CASSLGGLYYEQYF. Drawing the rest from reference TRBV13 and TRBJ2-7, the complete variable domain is AAGVIQSPRHLIKEKRETATLKCYPIPRHDTVYWYQQGPGQDPQFLISFYEKMQSDKGSIPDRFSAQQFSDYHSELNMSSLELGDSALYFCASSLGGLYYEQYFGPGTRLTVT.